These T cell receptor beta chains were read from a single sample in a study of OX40 agonist ivuxolimab in advanced cancers. Measured with immunoSEQ multiplex PCR; TCRdb has only the in-frame clones, and not every one. Here the sample spans about 45,000 clones, around 89% being singletons. The sequences come from CD4+ or CD8+ T cells sorted from blood, collected in a trial of the OX40 agonist ivuxolimab. These receptors were taken from an adult with an advanced solid tumor such as melanoma, head and neck, liver or kidney cancer. Each CDR3 is given with its conserved first and last residue. The D gene is left open where the match is weak. Some rows have no size entry. The others give once, few or many, or a class for an expanded clone.

V: TRBV6-4; size: NA; D: NA; J: TRBJ2-7; DNA: TGTGCCAGCAGTGAGGGAGCAGGCCCTTACGAGCAGTACTTC; CDR3: CASSEGAGPYEQYF
V: TRBV18; size: NA; D: NA; J: TRBJ2-7; DNA: TGTGCCAGCTCACCACCAGGGGTACCCTACGAGCAGTACTTC; CDR3: CASSPPGVPYEQYF
V: TRBV28; size: medium-sized; D: NA; J: TRBJ1-2; DNA: TGTGCCAGCAGTTTACTGGGGGGTTATGGCTACACCTTC; CDR3: CASSLLGGYGYTF
V: TRBV7-8; size: NA; D: NA; J: TRBJ1-3; DNA: TGTGCCAGCAGCTTAACCGAGGGACTCGGTGGAAACACCATATATTTT; CDR3: CASSLTEGLGGNTIYF
V: TRBV10-3; size: NA; D: NA; J: TRBJ1-1; DNA: TGTGCCATCAGTGAAAGCGGGGGTGGAATGAACACTGAAGCTTTCTTT; CDR3: CAISESGGGMNTEAFF
V: TRBV19; size: NA; D: NA; J: TRBJ1-1; DNA: TGTGCCAGTAGTAATCCCGTGGGACGGAACAGAGCTTTCTTT; CDR3: CASSNPVGRNRAFF
V: TRBV19; size: NA; D: NA; J: TRBJ2-1; DNA: TGTGCCAGTAGTATAGAGGGGGGCTTCGGCTCCCTCAATGAGCAGTTCTTC; CDR3: CASSIEGGFGSLNEQFF
V: TRBV15; size: NA; D: NA; J: TRBJ1-2; DNA: TGTGCCACCAGCAGAGGGGGGAGCTTATATGGCTACACCTTC; CDR3: CATSRGGSLYGYTF
V: TRBV12-5; size: NA; D: NA; J: TRBJ2-7; DNA: TGTGCTAGTGGTAGGGCGGGTGGATACGAGCAGTACTTC; CDR3: CASGRAGGYEQYF
V: TRBV2; size: few; D: TRBD2; J: TRBJ2-5; DNA: TGTGCCAGCAGTGATTTTCCTGGACTAGAGATGAAGACCCAGTACTTC; CDR3: CASSDFPGLEMKTQYF
V: TRBV5-1; size: few; D: TRBD1; J: TRBJ1-1; DNA: TGCGCCAGCAGCTTGGGACAGGGCTCTGAAGCTTTCTTT; CDR3: CASSLGQGSEAFF
V: TRBV18; size: NA; D: NA; J: TRBJ1-4; DNA: TGTGCCACCCGTTCGTCAAGGGCTAGTGAAAAACTGTTTTTT; CDR3: CATRSSRASEKLFF
V: TRBV28; size: NA; D: TRBD1; J: TRBJ2-7; DNA: TGTGCCAGCAGGACAGGGGGTGTCGTTTTTGAGCAGTACTTC; CDR3: CASRTGGVVFEQYF
V: TRBV15; size: NA; D: NA; J: TRBJ1-3; DNA: TGTGCCACCAGCAGAGACATTGGATCTGGAAACACCATATATTTT; CDR3: CATSRDIGSGNTIYF
V: TRBV6-1; size: NA; D: NA; J: TRBJ2-2; DNA: TGTGCCAGCAGGGAGGGTCCCGGGGAGCTGTTTTTT; CDR3: CASREGPGELFF
V: TRBV5-1; size: NA; D: NA; J: TRBJ2-1; DNA: TGCGCCAGCAGCCCGTCAGAGGGCAGGGGTGAGCAGTTCTTC; CDR3: CASSPSEGRGEQFF
V: TRBV11-2; size: NA; D: NA; J: TRBJ2-5; DNA: TGTGCCAGCAGCTCCGTAGCGCAAGAGACCCAGTACTTC; CDR3: CASSSVAQETQYF
V: TRBV6-1; size: NA; D: TRBD1; J: TRBJ1-1; DNA: TGTGCCAGCAGTGGGACAGGGCGCACTGAAGCTTTCTTT; CDR3: CASSGTGRTEAFF
V: TRBV10-3; size: NA; D: TRBD2; J: TRBJ2-7; DNA: TGTGCCATCAGGGGACTAGCGGGGTCCTACGAGCAGTACTTC; CDR3: CAIRGLAGSYEQYF
V: TRBV2; size: NA; D: NA; J: TRBJ1-2; DNA: TGTGCCAGCATGCTAGAGCGGGAGTATGGCTACACCTTC; CDR3: CASMLEREYGYTF
V: TRBV9; size: NA; D: TRBD2; J: TRBJ2-1; DNA: TGTGCCAGCAGCGTCGGGGGAGGGAGTGTTTACAATGAGCAGTTCTTC; CDR3: CASSVGGGSVYNEQFF
V: TRBV11-1; size: NA; D: TRBD2; J: TRBJ2-1; DNA: TGTGCCAGCAGATCGAGCGGGAGAGGTTCCTACAATGAGCAGTTCTTC; CDR3: CASRSSGRGSYNEQFF
V: TRBV6-1; size: NA; D: NA; J: TRBJ1-5; DNA: TGTGCCAGCAAGGCTGCCTTATTAGGGACTCAGCCCCAGCATTTT; CDR3: CASKAALLGTQPQHF
V: TRBV5-1; size: once; D: NA; J: TRBJ2-2; DNA: TGCGCCAGCAGCGTTGACTTATCCCTTTTGACCGGGGAGCTGTTTTTT; CDR3: CASSVDLSLLTGELFF
V: TRBV18; size: NA; D: NA; J: TRBJ2-2; DNA: TGTGCCAGCTCACCAAGACTGGTTAACACCGGGGAGCTGTTTTTT; CDR3: CASSPRLVNTGELFF